This T cell receptor beta chain was retrieved from a study of response to subunit inactivated influenza vaccine. Study-level points and caveats: The authors put forward the suggestion that each seasonal influenza vaccination may bring in only a limited number of new T cells.

V was cut by 4 bases and J by 3 bases, with 13 bases left in between. The CDR3 length is 15 residues. The germline V gene has CDR1 SGHRS and CDR2 YFSETQ. About this clonotype itself: The antigen is undetermined.

TCRdb fed the RT-PCR reads into MiXCR, producing one record per CDR3 protein. The sample records 700,000 to 900,000 distinct CDR3 sequences, around 20% being singletons. Sample: PBMCs from blood, taken 4 to 6 days after vaccination. The V gene is TRBV5-1, the J gene TRBJ2-2; D unresolved. The clonotype originates from a man aged 45-65 years who received an inactivated influenza vaccine. The CDR3 nucleotides are TGCGCCAGCAGCGGTGACACGCACCACACCGGGGAGCTGTTTTTT. Translating gives CASSGDTHHTGELFF. The full variable domain, rest sourced from reference TRBV5-1 and TRBJ2-2, is KAGVTQTPRYLIKTRGQQVTLSCSPISGHRSVSWYQQTPGQGLQFLFEYFSETQRNKGNFPGRFSGRQFSNSRSEMNVSTLELGDSALYLCASSGDTHHTGELFFGEGSRLTVL.